This record covers a single TCR beta chain. This clonotype has just a few counts. This receptor's antigen is unknown. Per-nucleotide qualities are absent, and no much larger clonotype sits a single base away. This specimen belongs to a study of patients and donors after allogeneic stem cell transplantation (dated by TCRdb to the early 2020s). The CDR3 starts with the cysteine, ends with the phenylalanine, and has 17 residues. The only DNA kept is the CDR3, 51 bases in frame from the first base. CDR1 and CDR2 were assigned from the germline V gene as SGHRS and YFSETQ. The V end loses 4 bases and the J end loses 0 bases, and a stretch of 16 bases separates them. To prepare the library, RT-PCR was applied. The run used a NextSeq 550. TCRdb itself trimmed the public reads at Q25 with fastp, ran MiXCR and retained productive beta chains. Every entry covers one CDR3 protein and lists the most common genes and DNA from its rows. Counted in this sample were over 400,000 distinct CDR3 sequences; around 16% of them appeared once. The ten largest clones add up to roughly 7% of the sample.

The sequencing input was blood, either unsorted or a sorted T cell fraction (not recorded which). The chain was built from TRBV5-1 and TRBJ1-4, with no confident D gene call. The source of this sequence is a human donor who was either an allogeneic HSCT recipient or a stem cell or donor lymphocyte infusion donor (not recorded which). It is not recorded whose cells these are; they may come from a transplant donor. Read as DNA, the sequence is TGCGCCAGCAGCGGGCGGTCAAGAATGCCAACTAATGAAAAACTGTTTTTT. Translated, it reads CASSGRSRMPTNEKLFF.